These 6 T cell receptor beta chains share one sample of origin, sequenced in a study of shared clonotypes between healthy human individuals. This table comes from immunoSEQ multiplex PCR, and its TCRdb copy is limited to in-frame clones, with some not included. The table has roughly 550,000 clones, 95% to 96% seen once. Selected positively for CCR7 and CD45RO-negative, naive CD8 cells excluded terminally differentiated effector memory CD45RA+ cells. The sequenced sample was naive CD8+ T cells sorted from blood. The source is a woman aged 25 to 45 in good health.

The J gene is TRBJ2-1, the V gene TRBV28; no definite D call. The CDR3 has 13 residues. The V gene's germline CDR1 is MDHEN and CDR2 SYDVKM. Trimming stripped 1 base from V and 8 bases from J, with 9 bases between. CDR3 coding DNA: TGTGCCAGCAGTTTATTGTCCCAGGATGAGCAGTTCTTC. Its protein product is CASSLLSQDEQFF.

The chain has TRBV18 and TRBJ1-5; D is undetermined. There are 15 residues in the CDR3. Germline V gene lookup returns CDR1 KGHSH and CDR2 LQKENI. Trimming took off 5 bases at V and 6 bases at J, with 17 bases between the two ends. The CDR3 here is CASSADGDEGQPQHF. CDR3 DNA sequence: TGTGCCAGCTCAGCAGACGGGGATGAGGGTCAGCCCCAGCATTTT.

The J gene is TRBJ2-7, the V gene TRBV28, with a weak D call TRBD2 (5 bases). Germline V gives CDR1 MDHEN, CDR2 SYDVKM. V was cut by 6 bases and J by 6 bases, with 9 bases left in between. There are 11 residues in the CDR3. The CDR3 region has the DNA TGTGCCAGCAGGGACGCGGGCGAGCAGTACTTC. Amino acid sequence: CASRDAGEQYF.

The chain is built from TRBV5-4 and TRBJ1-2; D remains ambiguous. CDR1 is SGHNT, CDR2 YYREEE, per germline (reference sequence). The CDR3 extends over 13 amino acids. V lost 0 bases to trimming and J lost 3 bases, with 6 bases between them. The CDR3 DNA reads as TGTGCCAGCAGCTTGGAGACTGACTATGGCTACACCTTC. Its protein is CASSLETDYGYTF.

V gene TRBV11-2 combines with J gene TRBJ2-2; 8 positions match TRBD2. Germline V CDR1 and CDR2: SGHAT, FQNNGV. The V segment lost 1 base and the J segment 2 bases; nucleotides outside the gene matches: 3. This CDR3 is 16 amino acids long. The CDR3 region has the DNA TGTGCCAGCAGCTTAGCGGGAGGGCCAAACACCGGGGAGCTGTTTTTT. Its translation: CASSLAGGPNTGELFF.

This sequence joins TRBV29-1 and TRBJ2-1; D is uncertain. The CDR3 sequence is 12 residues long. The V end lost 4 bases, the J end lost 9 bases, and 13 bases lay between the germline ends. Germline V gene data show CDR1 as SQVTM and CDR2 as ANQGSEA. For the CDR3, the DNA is TGCAGCGTTGCAGCATTCCTAAGTGAGCAGTTCTTC. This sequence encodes CSVAAFLSEQFF.